This TCR beta chain was found in a study of cytomegalovirus exposure and HLA in healthy donors. Regarding the study as a whole: Some V segments, TRBV6-2 and TRBV6-3 among them, were indistinguishable and were therefore excluded.

The PCR employed 60 Vbeta primers together with 13 Jbeta primers. The assay was immunoSEQ multiplex PCR, and TCRdb's table has in-frame clones only and misses some. The repertoire holds roughly 200,000 clones, with about 83% as singletons. Worth noting for this clone: What it binds is unknown.

Germline assignment: CDR1 LNHDA and CDR2 SQIVND (reference sequence). The length of the CDR3 is 14 residues. Trimming shortened V by 3 bases and J by 7 bases, and 13 bases separated the two germline ends. The source material was PBMCs. This clonotype was sampled from a female donor in good health and CMV-seronegative. V usage is TRBV19 and J usage is TRBJ2-4; weak D call: TRBD2 (6 bases). The CDR3 bases are TGTGCCAGTAGTATGGGGCGGGGAGGCAACATTCAGTACTTC. Translated, it gives CASSMGRGGNIQYF.